This T cell receptor (beta chain) was observed in a study of blood T cell repertoires in COVID-19 (TCRdb year 2020). Study-level background: Samples from collaborators originated in the United States, Italy and Spain and spanned both the acute and convalescent phases of COVID-19. The material from the prospective study consisted of cDNA or gDNA derived from T cells, B-cell-depleted T cells, or PBMCs. Deeply sampled blood TCRbeta repertoires from subjects exposed to, actively infected with, or recovered from COVID-19 were included in the dataset. The repertoires were released in a freely available public database meant as a resource for research on the immune response to SARS-CoV-2. The samples were drawn from the first 160 participants of the ongoing ImmuneRACE study and from some 1,300 subjects provided by 6 global collaborators. Nearly every sample came with metadata listing a de-identified subject ID, COVID-19 status, age in years and sex. Where HLA class I and class II types were available, the types were taken from metadata supplied by the sample provider, not from assay-based typing.

Broader findings and caveats from the paper: The quantity of clinical and demographic metadata differed by source and by participant and was supplied without curation.

Of note for this clone: Its specific antigen is unknown. The input lacks base qualities; no much larger clone sits a single base away.

Whole blood was collected in K2EDTA tubes by collaborating institutions according to the institutions' own protocols. For TCRbeta analysis, collaborators shipped samples as frozen whole blood, isolated PBMCs, or DNA extracted from either of those sample types. TCRbeta CDR3 regions were amplified from genomic DNA using the immunoSEQ Assay, a bias-controlled multiplex PCR. As for how the authors treated the data: The number of nucleated cells in each sample was estimated from the amplification of reference gene primers within the assay. Sequence reads were collapsed and filtered to measure the absolute abundance of every unique TCRbeta CDR3 rearrangement. For each sample, productive Simpson clonality was calculated as the square root of Simpson's diversity index over productive rearrangements. In TCRdb, the immuneACCESS table is reduced to in-frame sequences with V and J assigned. These tables do not hold every clone; where another copy was compared, an unresolved V gene accounts for under half, and the others remain unexplained. Clone size and the V and J calls come from that table; the DNA yielded D and trimming. This sample has some 200,000 clones in its table, and 92% of those were observed once. The top ten clonotypes cover approximately 1.2% of the sample.

Per the germline V gene, SGHRS is the CDR1 and YFSETQ is the CDR2. The CDR3 holds 15 amino acids from the cysteine to the phenylalanine. The retained sequence is limited to the CDR3, 45 bases, with the frame set at the first base. V and J are truncated by 4 bases and 4 bases respectively, leaving an intervening sequence of 17 bases. Sequencing input: peripheral blood. The receptor was isolated from a young man with acute or convalescent COVID-19. Recombination linked TRBV5-1 to TRBJ1-2; the D gene is perhaps TRBD1, from 6 matching bases. The DNA sequence is given as TGCGCCAGCAGCGGGAGGGGCGGGGGCGCCTATGGCTACACCTTC. It translates as CASSGRGGGAYGYTF.